These 21 T cell receptor beta chains share one sample of origin, sequenced in a study of blood T cell repertoires in COVID-19 (dated by TCRdb to the early 2020s). Library construction relied on the immunoSEQ multiplex PCR assay. TCRdb holds this immuneACCESS table with in-frame rearrangements only. Some clones are missing; in checked studies, unresolved V genes explain under half, and the rest has no known cause. This sample has approximately 440,000 clones in its table, and roughly 88% of those were observed once. The ten largest clones take up over 10% of the sample. Specimen: peripheral blood. These receptors all come from a woman in her forties or fifties with COVID-19, enrolled during active disease.

V and J are TRBV6-2 or TRBV6-3 and TRBJ2-7; TRBD2 matches 10 bases. Germline V CDR1 and CDR2: MNHEY, SVGEGT. V lost 6 bases and J lost 7; bases outside the gene matches: 12. The CDR3 length is 15 residues. The CDR3 is CASSRLAGAQGEQYF. The DNA of the CDR3 is TGTGCCAGCAGCCGGCTAGCGGGGGCCCAGGGAGAGCAGTACTTC.

The chain links TRBV5-1 to TRBJ1-3; the D gene is possibly TRBD1 (6 bases). Germline values: CDR1 SGHRS, CDR2 YFSETQ. V was pared by 1 base and J by 2 bases, with 19 bases between. The CDR3 is made up of 18 amino acids. The DNA of the CDR3 is TGCGCCAGCAGCTTGCGGCCGGGAACAGGGAGTGCTGGAAACACCATATATTTT. It encodes CASSLRPGTGSAGNTIYF.

V gene TRBV5-4 combines with J gene TRBJ1-2, with D possibly matching TRBD1 (5 bases). This CDR3 is built from 15 residues. Germline CDR1 and CDR2: SGHNT and YYREEE (reference sequence). Trimming shortened V by 4 bases and J by 5 bases, and 18 bases separated the two germline ends. The CDR3 DNA sequence: TGTGCCAGCAGCCCGGGCGGGGCAGAACCTTATGGCTACACCTTC. It translates to CASSPGGAEPYGYTF.

The rearrangement uses TRBV2 and TRBJ2-3; the match to TRBD2 covers 9 bases. CDR1 is SNHLY, CDR2 FYNNEI, per germline. The CDR3 length is 16 residues. V was pared by 6 bases and J by 0 bases, with 7 bases of the junction left unmatched. DNA for the CDR3: TGTGCCAGCAGGGGAACCGGGACTAGCAGCACAGATACGCAGTATTTT. Its protein product is CASRGTGTSSTDTQYF. The whole variable domain, remainder taken from reference TRBV2 and TRBJ2-3, is EPEVTQTPSHQVTQMGQEVILRCVPISNHLYFYWYRQILGQKVEFLVSFYNNEISEKSEIFDDQFSVERPDGSNFTLKIRSTKLEDSAMYFCASRGTGTSSTDTQYFGPGTRLTVL.

The V and J genes are TRBV5-8 and TRBJ2-7, with TRBD1 identical over 7 bases. The length of the CDR3 is 15 residues. CDR1 and CDR2 (germline): SGHTS, YDEGEE. The J segment lost 8 bases and the V segment lost 5 bases, leaving 16 bases of the junction unmatched. The CDR3 coding sequence is TGTGCCAGCAGGTTACCGGGACAGACCCTTAGGAAGCAGTACTTC. This encodes CASRLPGQTLRKQYF.

The CDR3 DNA reads TGCGCCAGCAGCAGCCGCCGAGAGAGAAATTCACCCCTCCACTTT. It codes for CASSSRRERNSPLHF. V gene TRBV5-1 combines with J gene TRBJ1-6; D is unclear. V was clipped by 4 bases and J by 7 bases, with 15 bases between them. Germline V gives CDR1 SGHRS, CDR2 YFSETQ. The CDR3 consists of 15 residues.

The chain links TRBV5-1 to TRBJ1-4, with a tentative D call TRBD1 (5 bases). CDR1 is SGHRS and CDR2 is YFSETQ in the germline V gene. The V gene lost 0 bases and the J gene lost 8 bases, with 14 bases spanning the gap. The CDR3 loop spans 15 amino acids. CDR3 loop: CASSLDVGGGEKLFF. CDR3 in DNA: TGCGCCAGCAGCTTGGATGTGGGGGGAGGCGAAAAACTGTTTTTT.

The chain uses TRBV5-1 and TRBJ2-7, with 8 bases identical to TRBD1. V dropped 0 bases and J dropped 0; count of bases not matched to a gene: 5. Germline CDR1 SGHRS, CDR2 YFSETQ. The length of the CDR3 is 16 residues. The CDR3 DNA sequence: TGCGCCAGCAGCTTGGCCGCGACAGGGGCCTCCTACGAGCAGTACTTC. As protein: CASSLAATGASYEQYF.

This sequence joins TRBV5-4 and TRBJ2-1; 7 positions match TRBD1. The CDR3 is 16 residues long. V lost 4 bases, J lost 1 base, and 8 bases stayed unmatched. Germline V gene lookup returns CDR1 SGHNT and CDR2 YYREEE (reference sequence). The CDR3 loop is CASSLPRQGSYNEQFF. The DNA of the CDR3 is TGTGCCAGCAGCCTCCCTCGACAGGGATCCTACAATGAGCAGTTCTTC.

CDR3 nucleotides: TGTGCCAGCAGCAACGGGGGGCAGCCCCAGCATTTT. It codes for CASSNGGQPQHF. The rearrangement uses TRBV27 and TRBJ1-5; D perhaps matches TRBD1 (5 bases). The V gene lost 6 bases and the J gene lost 7 bases, with 10 bases spanning the gap. The CDR3 is made up of 12 amino acids. Germline values: CDR1 MNHEY, CDR2 SMNVEV (reference sequence).

The chain recombines TRBV5-1 with TRBJ1-1, with D possibly TRBD1 on 6 matching bases. Between the trimmed V and J ends, which lost 2 bases and 3 bases, there was a span of 14 bases. Per the germline V gene, CDR1 is SGHRS and CDR2 is YFSETQ. The CDR3 runs to 15 residues. The DNA for the CDR3 is TGCGCCAGCAGCTTAACAGGGATTAGCGACACTGAAGCTTTCTTT. Its translation is CASSLTGISDTEAFF.

This clone was counted between two and nine times. The chain employs TRBV19 and TRBJ2-1; D might be TRBD1 (5 bases). Germline lookup yields CDR1 LNHDA and CDR2 SQIVND (reference sequence). This CDR3 has 17 amino acids. The ends were cut back, 1 base at V and 5 bases at J, with 18 bases in the middle. The CDR3 is CASSIAQGQIGDNEQFF. The CDR3 DNA reads TGTGCCAGTAGTATAGCCCAAGGGCAGATAGGGGACAATGAGCAGTTCTTC.

CDR3 DNA sequence: TGTGCCAGCATGGGGGGTACGAATGAAAAACTGTTTTTT. Translation gives CASMGGTNEKLFF. V usage is TRBV28 and J usage is TRBJ1-4; D is possibly TRBD1 (5 bases). In germline, CDR1 is MDHEN, CDR2 SYDVKM. This CDR3 contains 13 residues. V shed 7 bases and J shed 5 bases, with 11 bases lying between them.

The CDR3 reads CASSSPHRANYGYTF. The CDR3 region has the DNA TGTGCCAGCAGCTCCCCCCACCGAGCTAACTATGGCTACACCTTC. The chain joins TRBV28 to TRBJ1-2; D gene ambiguous. CDR1 and CDR2 (germline): MDHEN, SYDVKM. The V gene lost 6 bases and the J gene lost 0 bases, with 14 bases spanning the gap. The CDR3 runs to 15 residues.

The rearrangement joins TRBV7-8 to TRBJ2-2, with 7 bases lining up with TRBD2. The CDR3 runs 17 residues. The V and J ends lost 2 bases and 8 bases, in that order; junction bases with no gene match: 14. CDR1 is SGHVS and CDR2 is FQNEAQ in the germline V gene. CDR3 sequence reads: CASSLIVAGLDQGELFF. For the CDR3, the DNA is TGTGCCAGCAGCTTAATAGTAGCGGGTCTCGACCAAGGGGAGCTGTTTTTT.

This chain links TRBV2 with TRBJ2-3, with 8 bases matching TRBD1. CDR3 length equals 17 residues. Germline V gives CDR1 SNHLY, CDR2 FYNNEI. Unmatched junction bases numbered 13, after V lost 6 bases and J lost 2 bases. For the CDR3, the DNA is TGTGCCAGCAGAGGGTGGACAGGGATGGGAGTCACAGATACGCAGTATTTT. This translates into CASRGWTGMGVTDTQYF.

V and J are TRBV6-5 and TRBJ2-1; TRBD2 matches 7 bases. This CDR3 is built from 14 residues. Germline V lookup: CDR1 MNHEY, CDR2 SVGAGI. V dropped 3 bases and J dropped 6; count of bases not matched to a gene: 5. The CDR3 DNA is TGTGCCAGCAGTTATAAGGGGAGGGTCAATGAGCAGTTCTTC. Translation: CASSYKGRVNEQFF.

The table lists this clone with a count of one. The chain's CDR3 is CASSFGLAGHTDTQYF. The CDR3 DNA reads TGTGCCAGCAGCTTTGGACTAGCGGGGCACACAGATACGCAGTATTTT. V usage is TRBV9 and J usage is TRBJ2-3; TRBD2 matches 12 bases. The CDR3 sequence is 16 residues long. The V segment lost 4 bases and the J segment 2 bases; nucleotides outside the gene matches: 5. Germline assignment: CDR1 SGDLS and CDR2 YYNGEE. Together with reference TRBV9 and TRBJ2-3, the CDR3 gives the full variable domain: DSGVTQTPKHLITATGQRVTLRCSPRSGDLSVYWYQQSLDQGLQFLIQYYNGEERAKGNILERFSAQQFPDLHSELNLSSLELGDSALYFCASSFGLAGHTDTQYFGPGTRLTVL.

This clone has a handful of counts. V is TRBV10-1 and J is TRBJ1-6, with D perhaps matching TRBD1 (6 bases). Per the germline V gene, CDR1 is WNHNN and CDR2 is SYGVQD (reference sequence). This CDR3 has 13 amino acids. Between the trimmed V and J ends, which lost 5 bases and 8 bases, there was a span of 10 bases. The CDR3 DNA reads TGCGCCAGCAGTTTACACAGGGATTCACCCCTCCACTTT. This codes for CASSLHRDSPLHF.

The V call is TRBV7-6, the J call TRBJ2-5, with 8 bases lining up with TRBD2. With 4 bases clipped from V and 5 bases from J, the junction kept 6 bases outside the gene matches. Germline V lookup: CDR1 SGHVS, CDR2 FNYEAQ. The length of the CDR3 is 14 residues. The CDR3 nucleotides are TGTGCCAGCAGCTCGGGGGGGGCCGGTGAGACCCAGTACTTC. Its translation is CASSSGGAGETQYF.

The rearrangement uses TRBV7-9 and TRBJ2-3; a possible D gene is TRBD1 (6 bases). The CDR3 spans 12 residues. Germline loops: CDR1 SEHNR, CDR2 FQNEAQ (reference sequence). The germline V and J ends were trimmed by 5 bases and 6 bases, with 9 bases remaining between them. CDR3 sequence: CASSKGVDTQYF. CDR3 bases: TGTGCCAGCAGCAAGGGGGTGGATACGCAGTATTTT.